The 26 T cell receptor beta chains reported below all come from one sample, sequenced in a study of cytomegalovirus exposure and HLA in healthy donors. Researchers ran the PCR with 60 Vbeta and 13 Jbeta primers. Produced via immunoSEQ multiplex PCR; TCRdb's table is partial and in-frame only. The repertoire includes 210,000 or so clones, approximately 80% of them detected once, and over 1.1% sits in the top ten. The sequencing input was PBMCs. These receptors all come from a girl between 5 and 17 years old in good health and CMV-seronegative.

The chain employs TRBV19 and TRBJ2-1; D possibly corresponds to TRBD2 (5 bases). This CDR3 is 15 amino acids long. The germline CDR1 and CDR2 sequences are LNHDA and SQIVND (reference sequence). Trimming shortened V by 5 bases and J by 0 bases, and 11 bases separated the two germline ends. This CDR3 reads CASSDRGSSYNEQFF. The CDR3, as DNA: TGTGCCAGTAGTGACCGGGGTTCCTCCTACAATGAGCAGTTCTTC.

The rearrangement uses TRBV7-9 and TRBJ2-1; TRBD1 matches at 12 bases. V was pared by 4 bases and J by 7 bases, with 8 bases of the junction left unmatched. Germline V gene data show CDR1 as SEHNR and CDR2 as FQNEAQ (reference sequence). This CDR3 comprises 16 residues. CDR3 loop: CASSSLGTGGRNEQFF. In DNA form, the CDR3 reads TGTGCCAGCAGCTCCCTTGGGACAGGGGGCCGGAATGAGCAGTTCTTC.

The chain uses TRBV5-1 and TRBJ2-2; TRBD1 might be the D (6 bases). From germline, CDR1 is SGHRS and CDR2 YFSETQ. The ends were cut back, 2 bases at V and 1 base at J, with 12 bases in the middle. The CDR3 length is 16 residues. CDR3 residues: CASSLTPGQNTGELFF. CDR3 DNA sequence: TGCGCCAGCAGCTTAACACCGGGACAGAACACCGGGGAGCTGTTTTTT.

The chain combines TRBV7-3 with TRBJ2-1; 8 bases align to TRBD2. The CDR3 is made up of 15 amino acids. The germline V gene encodes CDR1 SGHTA and CDR2 FQGTGA. V was pared by 0 bases and J by 3 bases, with 1 base of the junction left unmatched. CDR3 DNA sequence: TGTGCCAGCAGCTTAACGCGGGGGGTCTACAATGAGCAGTTCTTC. This translates into CASSLTRGVYNEQFF.

The chain couples TRBV27 to TRBJ2-1; D is ambiguous. CDR3 size: 12 residues. From germline, CDR1 is MNHEY and CDR2 SMNVEV (reference sequence). Deletions cut 3 bases from V and 9 bases from J, with 9 bases between. CDR3 in DNA: TGTGCCAGCAGTTTCCTAGATGGTGAGCAGTTCTTC. Translation: CASSFLDGEQFF.

The DNA for the CDR3 is TGTGCCAGCAGTTTCCTCCTCGGACAGGGGGCTTATCAGCCCCAGCATTTT. It codes for CASSFLLGQGAYQPQHF. The V call is TRBV28, the J call TRBJ1-5; 11 nucleotides align to TRBD1. The germline gives CDR1 MDHEN, CDR2 SYDVKM. The J segment lost 5 bases and the V segment lost 3 bases, leaving 9 bases of the junction unmatched. The CDR3 runs 17 residues.

The chain employs TRBV5-6 and TRBJ1-1; D is unresolved. The germline V gene has CDR1 SGHDT and CDR2 YYEEEE. The length of the CDR3 is 18 residues. V was cut by 4 bases and J by 1 base, with 23 bases left in between. The CDR3 DNA is TGTGCCAGCAGCCCGGTTTCTCGCGGTTGGATGCCGAACACTGAAGCTTTCTTT. It is translated as CASSPVSRGWMPNTEAFF.

J is TRBJ1-1 and V is TRBV28; 8 bases fit TRBD1. V lost 6 bases to trimming and J lost 4 bases; unmatched junction nucleotides: 7. The CDR3 sequence is 14 residues long. The germline gives CDR1 MDHEN, CDR2 SYDVKM. The CDR3 spells CASSPRGRSTEAFF. The CDR3 nucleotides read TGTGCCAGCAGCCCCAGGGGGCGGAGCACTGAAGCTTTCTTT. The complete variable domain, with remaining parts taken from reference TRBV28 and TRBJ1-1, reads DVKVTQSSRYLVKRTGEKVFLECVQDMDHENMFWYRQDPGLGLRLIYFSYDVKMKEKGDIPEGYSVSREKKERFSLILESASTNQTSMYLCASSPRGRSTEAFFGQGTRLTVV.

The rearrangement uses TRBV6-1 and TRBJ2-1, with 7 bases fitting TRBD2. The V and J ends lost 2 bases and 1 base, in that order; junction bases with no gene match: 8. Germline assignment: CDR1 MNHNS and CDR2 SASEGT. CDR3 length: 17 amino acids. CDR3 region: CASSERSGGVSYNEQFF. The CDR3, as DNA: TGTGCCAGCAGTGAAAGATCGGGGGGAGTATCCTACAATGAGCAGTTCTTC.

The chain recombines TRBV9 with TRBJ2-4; possibly TRBD1 for D (6 bases). V gave up 5 bases and J gave up 12 bases, with 21 bases separating them. The V gene's germline CDR1 is SGDLS and CDR2 YYNGEE. The CDR3 has 14 amino acids. The CDR3 nucleotides read TGTGCCAGCAGTCTATACCCCGGACAGTCCGATCAGTACTTC. This sequence encodes CASSLYPGQSDQYF.

The J gene is TRBJ1-5, the V gene TRBV27, with TRBD1 as a possible D gene (5 bases). This CDR3 comprises 14 residues. From germline, CDR1 is MNHEY and CDR2 SMNVEV (reference sequence). The ends were cut back, 1 base at V and 6 bases at J, with 10 bases in the middle. The CDR3 protein is CASSLWLGRQPQHF. CDR3 coding DNA: TGTGCCAGCAGTTTATGGTTGGGGCGTCAGCCCCAGCATTTT.

V gene TRBV5-6 combines with J gene TRBJ1-1; D not resolved. The CDR3 sequence is 13 residues long. V gave up 0 bases and J gave up 7 bases, with 10 bases separating them. Germline-derived CDR1 and CDR2 are SGHDT and YYEEEE. CDR3 amino acids: CASSLVWSSEAFF. CDR3 DNA: TGTGCCAGCAGCTTGGTGTGGAGTAGTGAAGCTTTCTTT.

This clone was detected a few times. J is TRBJ2-7 and V is TRBV19, with 7 bases identical to TRBD2. Germline V lookup: CDR1 LNHDA, CDR2 SQIVND (reference sequence). This CDR3 comprises 15 residues. Trimming at V came to 6 bases and at J to 0 bases, leaving 8 bases not matched to a gene. CDR3 sequence reads: CASRLTSASSYEQYF. The DNA of the CDR3 is TGTGCCAGTAGGTTAACTAGCGCGAGCTCCTACGAGCAGTACTTC.

As to this clone: This sample includes further DNA sequences coding for the same CDR3. The V call is TRBV19, the J call TRBJ1-5; the D gene is possibly TRBD1 (6 bases). V was cut by 2 bases and J by 7 bases, with 18 bases left in between. Germline values: CDR1 LNHDA, CDR2 SQIVND (reference sequence). The CDR3 is made up of 16 amino acids. The CDR3 DNA is TGTGCCAGTAGTATAACCTCGAGGGGGAGACGCCAGCCCCAGCATTTT. Encoded protein: CASSITSRGRRQPQHF.

The chain has TRBV7-2 and TRBJ1-1, with 7 bases lining up with TRBD1. CDR3 length: 13 amino acids. After removal of 2 bases from V and 5 bases from J, the junction contained 2 bases not matched to a gene. From germline, CDR1 is SGHTA and CDR2 FQGNSA. The CDR3 sequence is CASSLLQGTEAFF. Here the CDR3 DNA reads TGTGCCAGCAGCTTACTACAGGGGACTGAAGCTTTCTTT.

V is TRBV6-5 and J is TRBJ1-5, with D tentatively TRBD1 (5 bases). Deletions cut 0 bases from V and 5 bases from J, with 11 bases between. Germline V gene lookup returns CDR1 MNHEY and CDR2 SVGAGI. There are 15 residues in the CDR3. CDR3 protein: CASSYSWGEDQPQHF. The CDR3 coding sequence is TGTGCCAGCAGTTACTCCTGGGGGGAAGATCAGCCCCAGCATTTT.

Details on this clone: The junction differs from germline at one of its ends, possibly a read error. The V call is TRBV18, the J call TRBJ1-1; D unclear. Germline V CDR1 and CDR2: KGHSH, LQKENI. The CDR3 has 13 amino acids. CDR3: CASSDGMNIEAFF. Written as DNA, the CDR3 is TGTGCCAGCTCCGACGGGATGAACATTGAAGCTTTCTTT.

The chain has TRBV19 and TRBJ1-2, with no clear D. Germline V CDR1 and CDR2: LNHDA, SQIVND (reference sequence). V lost 11 bases and J lost 6, with 22 bases in between. The CDR3 covers 14 residues. CDR3 sequence reads: CAAKHHGKAHGYTF. The CDR3, as DNA: TGTGCCGCTAAACACCACGGGAAGGCTCATGGCTACACCTTC.

V and J are TRBV29-1 and TRBJ1-2; a possible D gene is TRBD1 (6 bases). Germline V gene lookup returns CDR1 SQVTM and CDR2 ANQGSEA. The CDR3 runs 18 residues. Deletions cut 4 bases from V and 4 bases from J, with 28 bases between. The CDR3 is CSVVNAGGNLNLSYGYTF. The CDR3 DNA sequence: TGCAGCGTTGTTAATGCGGGGGGCAACTTAAACCTTTCCTATGGCTACACCTTC. Full variable domain (remainder filled in from reference TRBV29-1 and TRBJ1-2): SAVISQKPSRDICQRGTSLTIQCQVDSQVTMMFWYRQQPGQSLTLIATANQGSEATYESGFVIDKFPISRPNLTFSTLTVSNMSPEDSSIYLCSVVNAGGNLNLSYGYTFGSGTRLTVV.

The chain is built from TRBV4-3 and TRBJ2-1, with no clear D. V was shortened by 1 base and J by 4 bases, with 14 bases between the two germline ends. Germline-derived CDR1 and CDR2 are LGHNA and YSLEER. The CDR3 sequence is 16 residues long. The CDR3 coding sequence is TGCGCCAGCAGCCAAGGTTCCCTCAGAATTTACAATGAGCAGTTCTTC. Residues: CASSQGSLRIYNEQFF.

This chain uses TRBV7-9 with TRBJ1-5; the D gene is possibly TRBD1 (6 bases). Trimming took 4 bases from V and 6 from J, leaving 10 bases between them. The CDR3 sequence is 13 residues long. The germline V gene encodes CDR1 SEHNR and CDR2 FQNEAQ (reference sequence). As DNA, the CDR3 is TGTGCCAGCAGCTCCGCAGGGGTTCAGCCCCAGCATTTT. Translation gives CASSSAGVQPQHF.

The DNA of the CDR3 is TGCAGCGTCGCGGGACGCCCGACCTACGAGCAGTACTTC. It yields the protein CSVAGRPTYEQYF. V usage is TRBV29-1 and J usage is TRBJ2-7; possible D gene TRBD2, 6 bases. V was trimmed by 6 bases and J by 2 bases, leaving 14 bases between them. Germline V lookup: CDR1 SQVTM, CDR2 ANQGSEA. The CDR3 has 13 residues.

V and J are TRBV2 and TRBJ1-1; D is perhaps TRBD1 (6 bases). This CDR3 region has 13 residues. V gave up 9 bases and J gave up 2 bases, with 13 bases separating them. The V gene's germline CDR1 is SNHLY and CDR2 FYNNEI. The DNA of the CDR3 is TGTGCCAGTATCTTGACAGGAAACACTGAAGCTTTCTTT. As protein: CASILTGNTEAFF.

The chain links TRBV14 to TRBJ2-5, with D possibly being TRBD1 (6 bases). Near its end, the DNA agrees better with TRBJ2-7, so the J call may be wrong. Germline CDR1 reads SGHDN; CDR2 reads FVKESK. This CDR3 is 16 amino acids long. CDR3 coding DNA: TGTGCCAGCAGCCAAGAATGGACAGCCATCTCCTACGAGCAGTACTTC. Translated, it gives CASSQEWTAISYEQYF.

This clone was recorded a few times. The chain recombines TRBV6-1 with TRBJ2-1; possibly TRBD2 for D (6 bases). The ends were cut back, 3 bases at V and 3 bases at J, with 12 bases in the middle. CDR1 is MNHNS and CDR2 is SASEGT in the germline V gene. CDR3 size: 15 residues. The CDR3 loop reads CASSDLAADYNEQFF. Written as DNA, the CDR3 is TGTGCCAGCAGTGACTTAGCGGCAGACTACAATGAGCAGTTCTTC.

The chain joins TRBV13 to TRBJ2-3; D possibly corresponds to TRBD2 (6 bases). Germline CDR1 and CDR2: PRHDT and FYEKMQ (reference sequence). V was cut by 5 bases and J by 6 bases, with 18 bases left in between. The CDR3 runs to 15 residues. This chain's CDR3 is CASSRAWTSGDTQYF. CDR3 nucleotide sequence: TGTGCCAGCAGCAGAGCTTGGACCAGCGGGGATACGCAGTATTTT.